Presented here are 22 T cell receptor beta chains from one specimen sequenced in a study of blood T cell repertoires in COVID-19. Sequencing was performed with immunoSEQ multiplex PCR; in TCRdb, only in-frame clones are kept and a portion is missing. The sample lists approximately 120,000 clones, 70% to 90% seen once, with roughly 8% in the top ten. Sequencing used peripheral blood. These receptors were collected from a man in his fifties or sixties with acute or convalescent COVID-19.

The chain combines TRBV19 with TRBJ2-5; TRBD1 agrees at 7 bases. The V gene's germline CDR1 is LNHDA and CDR2 SQIVND (reference sequence). The trim removed 5 bases at V and 4 bases at J, leaving 7 bases unmatched. There are 14 residues in the CDR3. DNA for the CDR3: TGTGCCAGTAGTTTTGGGACAGTGGGAGAGACCCAGTACTTC. It translates to CASSFGTVGETQYF.

V usage is TRBV18 and J usage is TRBJ2-1; D is unclear. There are 15 residues in the CDR3. V lost 6 bases and J lost 8, with 20 bases in between. Per germline, CDR1 KGHSH and CDR2 LQKENI. In nucleotides, the CDR3 is TGTGCCAGCTCCCCCCAGTTGGCTAGTTCTCATGAGCAGTTCTTC. This codes for CASSPQLASSHEQFF.

For the CDR3, the DNA is TGCAGTGCTAGTGGCGGAGCTTCCTACAATGAGCAGTTCTTC. Encoded protein: CSASGGASYNEQFF. The V gene is TRBV20-1, the J gene TRBJ2-1; D ambiguous. CDR1 and CDR2 (germline): DFQATT, SNEGSKA (reference sequence). There are 14 residues in the CDR3. V was shortened by 3 bases and J by 1 base, with 10 bases between the two germline ends.

The chain joins TRBV7-6 to TRBJ1-1, with TRBD1 identical over 8 bases. CDR1 SGHVS and CDR2 FNYEAQ come from the germline V gene. With 2 bases clipped from V and 3 bases from J, the junction kept 11 bases outside the gene matches. CDR3 length: 17 amino acids. CDR3 region: CASSLSPSRGRDTEAFF. In DNA, the CDR3 is TGTGCCAGCAGCTTATCACCCTCCAGGGGGCGAGACACTGAAGCTTTCTTT.

The chain uses TRBV7-6 and TRBJ2-3; TRBD2 matches at 7 bases. The CDR3 totals 20 residues. V shed 5 bases, J shed 1 base, and the junction held 21 bases outside the gene matches. Germline loops: CDR1 SGHVS, CDR2 FNYEAQ. CDR3 amino acids: CASSVGWPRSGRKGTDTQYF. The CDR3 DNA reads as TGTGCCAGCAGCGTCGGATGGCCTAGATCCGGGAGGAAGGGCACAGATACGCAGTATTTT.

The chain combines TRBV5-4 with TRBJ2-7; 10 bases match TRBD2. Per the germline V gene, CDR1 is SGHNT and CDR2 is YYREEE (reference sequence). V trimming: 5 bases; J trimming: 1 base; junction bases outside the gene matches: 6. CDR3 size: 15 residues. CDR3: CASRSLAGVSYEQYF. CDR3 DNA sequence: TGTGCCAGCAGGTCCCTAGCGGGGGTATCCTACGAGCAGTACTTC.

The gene calls are TRBV5-1 and TRBJ1-1; 7 bases are a match to TRBD1. This CDR3 is built from 14 residues. Germline CDR1 and CDR2: SGHRS and YFSETQ. V shed 4 bases and J 3 bases; nucleotides not matched to a gene: 6. CDR3 region: CASSRGQSDTEAFF. CDR3 in DNA: TGCGCCAGCAGCAGGGGACAGTCGGACACTGAAGCTTTCTTT.

The genes are TRBV7-9 and TRBJ1-2; maybe TRBD1 (5 bases). The CDR3 contains 15 residues. CDR1 and CDR2 from the germline V gene are SEHNR and FQNEAQ (reference sequence). Trimming pared 3 bases from V and 5 bases from J, leaving 16 bases between. This CDR3 reads CASSFGAADTYGYTF. The CDR3 DNA reads TGTGCCAGCAGCTTTGGGGCAGCTGATACTTATGGCTACACCTTC.

The sample holds one count of this clone. The chain links TRBV3-1 (or the pseudogene TRBV3-2) to TRBJ2-7; D gene uncertain. V was trimmed by 5 bases and J by 5 bases, leaving 16 bases between them. The V gene's germline CDR1 is LGHDT and CDR2 YNNKEL (reference sequence). The CDR3 has 14 residues. The DNA for the CDR3 is TGTGCCAGCAGCTCGTCGTCTAAACCCAACGAGCAGTACTTC. It codes for CASSSSSKPNEQYF.

The chain combines TRBV3-1 (or the pseudogene TRBV3-2) with TRBJ1-3; 7 bases line up with TRBD1. V shed 3 bases, J shed 2 bases, and the junction held 7 bases outside the gene matches. This CDR3 contains 16 residues. Germline CDR1 reads LGHDT; CDR2 reads YNNKEL (reference sequence). The CDR3 DNA is TGTGCCAGCAGCCACCTCGACAGGGTCACTGGAAACACCATATATTTT. Protein: CASSHLDRVTGNTIYF.

J is TRBJ2-7 and V is TRBV14; 12 positions agree with TRBD2. The CDR3 extends over 20 amino acids. Germline V CDR1 and CDR2: SGHDN, FVKESK. V trimming: 0 bases; J trimming: 1 base; junction bases outside the gene matches: 13. The CDR3 DNA follows: TGTGCCAGCAGCCAAGATAGCCCCCGACTAGCGGGAGTTCCTTCCTACGAGCAGTACTTC. Translated: CASSQDSPRLAGVPSYEQYF.

The rearrangement uses TRBV29-1 and TRBJ2-2; 8 nucleotides line up with TRBD1. Germline V gene data show CDR1 as SQVTM and CDR2 as ANQGSEA. V was pared by 4 bases and J by 4 bases, with 8 bases of the junction left unmatched. The CDR3 covers 15 residues. CDR3 loop: CSVAGQGSSTGELFF. DNA for the CDR3: TGCAGCGTTGCAGGACAGGGCTCGAGCACCGGGGAGCTGTTTTTT.

The rearrangement links TRBV6-5 to TRBJ1-3, with D possibly matching TRBD1 (6 bases). CDR1 is MNHEY, CDR2 SVGAGI, per germline. Between the trimmed V and J ends, which lost 11 bases and 2 bases, there was a span of 10 bases. The CDR3 spans 12 residues. This chain's CDR3 is CAAGGTGNTIYF. CDR3 DNA: TGTGCCGCGGGGGGCACTGGAAACACCATATATTTT.

The V gene is TRBV18, the J gene TRBJ1-5; 8 bases align to TRBD1. Germline CDR1 KGHSH, CDR2 LQKENI. Trimming took 6 bases from V and 6 from J; bases not matched to a gene: 7. The CDR3 is made up of 14 amino acids. CDR3 nucleotide sequence: TGTGCCAGCTCGCTACAGGGGGTGGGTCAGCCCCAGCATTTT. Its protein product is CASSLQGVGQPQHF. The entire variable domain, with the rest obtained from reference TRBV18 and TRBJ1-5, is as follows: NAGVMQNPRHLVRRRGQEARLRCSPMKGHSHVYWYRQLPEEGLKFMVYLQKENIIDESGMPKERFSAEFPKEGPSILRIQQVVRGDSAAYFCASSLQGVGQPQHFGDGTRLSIL.

The table lists this clone with a few counts. V and J are TRBV19 and TRBJ1-2; D ambiguous. Per germline, CDR1 LNHDA and CDR2 SQIVND (reference sequence). V dropped 0 bases and J dropped 8 bases, with 13 bases sitting between them. CDR3 length equals 14 residues. CDR3 coding DNA: TGTGCCAGTAGTATAGATCGGGGAAACGGGGGCTACACCTTC. It encodes CASSIDRGNGGYTF.

The chain carries TRBV14 and TRBJ2-1; 7 bases line up with TRBD2. Germline values: CDR1 SGHDN, CDR2 FVKESK. This CDR3 is built from 16 residues. V shed 3 bases and J 6 bases; nucleotides not matched to a gene: 11. The CDR3 DNA sequence: TGTGCCAGCAGCCACCTTTTAGCGGGCCTTAGCAATGAGCAGTTCTTC. Amino acids: CASSHLLAGLSNEQFF.

V gene TRBV10-1 combines with J gene TRBJ1-5; 8 bases are a match to TRBD1. J gave up 0 bases and V 4 bases, and 8 bases lay outside the gene matches. Per the germline V gene, CDR1 is WNHNN and CDR2 is SYGVQD (reference sequence). CDR3 size: 17 residues. CDR3 residues: CASSGQGATYSNQPQHF. The CDR3 DNA sequence: TGCGCCAGCAGTGGGCAGGGGGCGACCTATAGCAATCAGCCCCAGCATTTT.

The genes are TRBV5-1 and TRBJ2-2, with TRBD1 as a possible D gene (6 bases). Germline V gene sequence: CDR1 SGHRS, CDR2 YFSETQ. This CDR3 region has 15 residues. The V gene lost 2 bases and the J gene lost 5 bases, with 13 bases spanning the gap. The CDR3 bases are TGCGCCAGCAGCTTCATACAGGGTTCGACCGGGGAGCTGTTTTTT. Its translation: CASSFIQGSTGELFF.

The chain links TRBV3-1 (or the pseudogene TRBV3-2) to TRBJ2-1; the match to TRBD2 covers 8 bases. CDR1 and CDR2 from the germline V gene are LGHDT and YNNKEL (reference sequence). This CDR3 region has 13 residues. Unmatched junction bases numbered 2, after V lost 1 base and J lost 9 bases. The CDR3 spells CASSQGTSREQFF. CDR3 in DNA: TGTGCCAGCAGCCAAGGGACTAGCCGTGAGCAGTTCTTC.

Concerning this clone: The identical CDR3 is also encoded by other nucleotide sequences in the sample. V is TRBV10-3 and J is TRBJ1-5; perhaps TRBD1 as D (5 bases). CDR1 ENHRY and CDR2 SYGVKD come from the germline V gene. The CDR3 contains 14 residues. V dropped 5 bases and J dropped 3 bases, with 11 bases sitting between them. Here the CDR3 reads CAISQGSVNQPQHF. The CDR3 DNA reads TGTGCCATCAGTCAGGGTTCGGTCAATCAGCCCCAGCATTTT.

The J gene is TRBJ2-5, the V gene TRBV5-1; 7 bases fit TRBD2. V was clipped by 4 bases and J by 0 bases; unmatched bases: 6. This CDR3 comprises 15 residues. Germline-derived CDR1 and CDR2 are SGHRS and YFSETQ. The DNA of the CDR3 is TGCGCCAGCAGCGTAACTAGCGAGAACCAAGAGACCCAGTACTTC. Its translation: CASSVTSENQETQYF.

V is TRBV5-1 and J is TRBJ1-3; 10 positions match TRBD1. Per germline, CDR1 SGHRS and CDR2 YFSETQ. The CDR3 extends over 15 amino acids. V gave up 5 bases and J gave up 8 bases; unmatched junction bases: 10. Written as DNA, the CDR3 is TGCGCCAGCAGACGTGACAGGGGGCAGACGGACACCATATATTTT. It translates to CASRRDRGQTDTIYF.